This T cell receptor (beta chain) was captured in a study of response to subunit inactivated influenza vaccine. Findings and caveats of the study: Only a handful of new T cells, the authors suggested, are recruited with each seasonal influenza vaccination.

TCRdb independently ran MiXCR on the RT-PCR reads; one entry per CDR3 protein. The data hold over 400,000 distinct CDR3 sequences, with about 10% observed a single time. Remarks on this clonotype: Its antigen is currently unknown.

This material consisted of PBMCs from blood, taken roughly 6 weeks after vaccination. The TCR sequence derives from a man over 45 who received an inactivated influenza vaccine.

Here the CDR3 DNA reads TGCAGTGCTACTAGACAAGGAGTCTACGAGCAGTACTTC. It yields the protein CSATRQGVYEQYF. The J gene is TRBJ2-7, the V gene TRBV20-1; no clear D gene. Germline V gene sequence: CDR1 DFQATT, CDR2 SNEGSKA (reference sequence). With 4 bases removed from V and 3 bases from J, the gap between germline ends came to 13 bases. This CDR3 contains 13 residues.